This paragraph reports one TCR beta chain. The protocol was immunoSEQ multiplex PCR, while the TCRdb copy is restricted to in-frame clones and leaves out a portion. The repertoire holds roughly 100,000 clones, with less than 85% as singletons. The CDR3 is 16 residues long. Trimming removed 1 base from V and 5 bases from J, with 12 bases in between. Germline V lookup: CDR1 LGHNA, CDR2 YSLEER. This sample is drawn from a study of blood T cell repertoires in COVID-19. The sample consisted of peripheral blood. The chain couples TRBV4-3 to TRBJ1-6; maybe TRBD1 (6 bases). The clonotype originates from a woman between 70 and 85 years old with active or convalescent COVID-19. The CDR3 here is CASSQVGRGHNSPLHF. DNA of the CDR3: TGCGCCAGCAGCCAAGTTGGCAGGGGCCATAATTCACCCCTCCACTTT.